Shown below are 15 T cell receptor beta chains from a single sample sequenced in a study of cytomegalovirus exposure and HLA in healthy donors listed by TCRdb under 2017. The library was prepared using the immunoSEQ multiplex PCR assay. The multiplex PCR relied on a mix of 60 forward primers for TCR Vbeta segments and 13 reverse primers for TCR Jbeta segments. TCRdb's version of the immuneACCESS table is confined to in-frame rearrangements and falls short of the full clone set. An unresolved V gene accounts for under half of the shortfall where checked; the remainder is of unknown origin. This sample holds roughly 150,000 clones; about 68% were observed only once. The ten largest clones add up to 2.5% of the sample. Sequenced material: PBMCs. The source of these receptors is a female donor in good health and CMV-seronegative.

The chain recombines TRBV30 with TRBJ2-7; 9 bases map to TRBD1. The CDR3 runs to 15 residues. Germline assignment: CDR1 GTSNPN and CDR2 SVGIG (reference sequence). The junction had 9 bases not matched to a gene; V was cut back by 2 bases and J by 4 bases. CDR3 sequence: CAWSRPGQGIYEQYF. Written as DNA, the CDR3 is TGTGCCTGGAGTCGCCCGGGACAGGGCATTTACGAGCAGTACTTC. The full variable domain, rest sourced from reference TRBV30 and TRBJ2-7, is SQTIHQWPATLVQPVGSPLSLECTVEGTSNPNLYWYRQAAGRGLQLLFYSVGIGQISSEVPQNLSASRPQDRQFILSSKKLLLSDSGFYLCAWSRPGQGIYEQYFGPGTRLTVT.

This chain links TRBV4-3 with TRBJ2-2; 7 nucleotides align to TRBD2. This CDR3 region has 14 residues. V lost 6 bases and J lost 6; bases outside the gene matches: 7. Germline loops: CDR1 LGHNA, CDR2 YSLEER. CDR3 nucleotides: TGCGCCAGCAGTCCCCGGACTAGTGCCGGGGAGCTGTTTTTT. Amino acid sequence: CASSPRTSAGELFF.

The rearrangement uses TRBV7-2 and TRBJ1-5, with D possibly TRBD1 on 5 matching bases. The germline gives CDR1 SGHTA, CDR2 FQGNSA. The CDR3 covers 16 residues. V was pared by 3 bases and J by 3 bases, with 15 bases between. In DNA form, the CDR3 reads TGTGCCAGCAGCTTGACCCGGATCGGACACAATCAGCCCCAGCATTTT. It encodes CASSLTRIGHNQPQHF. Drawing the rest from reference TRBV7-2 and TRBJ1-5, the complete variable domain is GAGVSQSPSNKVTEKGKDVELRCDPISGHTALYWYRQSLGQGLEFLIYFQGNSAPDKSGLPSDRFSAERTGGSVSTLTIQRTQQEDSAVYLCASSLTRIGHNQPQHFGDGTRLSIL.

This rearrangement joins TRBV7-8 to TRBJ1-2; 9 bases align to TRBD1. The CDR3 length is 15 residues. J lost 5 bases, V lost 4 bases, and 8 bases had no gene match. Germline assignment: CDR1 SGHVS and CDR2 FQNEAQ. The DNA of the CDR3 is TGTGCCAGCAGCTCCCCGGACAGGGGAGGGTATGGCTACACCTTC. Its protein product is CASSSPDRGGYGYTF.

V is TRBV7-2 and J is TRBJ1-1; TRBD1 matches at 9 bases. The CDR3 is 15 residues long. Trimming removed 5 bases from V and 0 bases from J; junction bases left unmatched: 4. CDR1 and CDR2 (germline): SGHTA, FQGNSA. The CDR3 region has the DNA TGTGCCAGCAGCCCTAGACAGGGGGTGAACACTGAAGCTTTCTTT. Its translation is CASSPRQGVNTEAFF.

V is TRBV7-9 and J is TRBJ1-2, with no clear D. Germline assignment: CDR1 SEHNR and CDR2 FQNEAQ (reference sequence). The CDR3 runs to 12 residues. The germline V and J ends were trimmed by 1 base and 5 bases, with 5 bases remaining between them. CDR3 in amino acids: CASSLETYGYTF. The CDR3 DNA reads TGTGCCAGCAGCTTAGAGACTTATGGCTACACCTTC.

J is TRBJ2-5 and V is TRBV6-4, with D possibly TRBD1 on 5 matching bases. The tail of the sequence fits TRBJ2-7 better, so the J call may be wrong. Germline-derived CDR1 and CDR2 are MRHNA and SNTAGT. This CDR3 has 15 residues. The CDR3 DNA sequence: TGTGCCAGCAGCCCAGGACATACTGGCTCCTACGAGCAGTACTTC. This sequence encodes CASSPGHTGSYEQYF.

The gene calls are TRBV4-2 and TRBJ2-2; TRBD2 aligns across 9 bases. Germline V gives CDR1 LGHNA, CDR2 YNFKEQ. The CDR3 length is 18 residues. V shed 0 bases and J 6 bases; nucleotides not matched to a gene: 11. The CDR3 spells CASSQEPPASGAPGELFF. The CDR3 region has the DNA TGTGCCAGCAGCCAAGAACCCCCGGCTAGCGGGGCCCCCGGGGAGCTGTTTTTT.

The sample holds one count of this clone. The chain employs TRBV28 and TRBJ2-7; the match to TRBD1 covers 12 bases. The V gene's germline CDR1 is MDHEN and CDR2 SYDVKM. The CDR3 covers 20 residues. Unmatched junction bases numbered 21, after V lost 6 bases and J lost 3 bases. The CDR3 nucleotides read TGTGCCAGCAGGTCACCGCCGGGGGGGGACAGGGGGCTCCCTGACTACGAGCAGTACTTC. Translated, it gives CASRSPPGGDRGLPDYEQYF. Filled out from reference TRBV28 and TRBJ2-7, the complete variable domain reads DVKVTQSSRYLVKRTGEKVFLECVQDMDHENMFWYRQDPGLGLRLIYFSYDVKMKEKGDIPEGYSVSREKKERFSLILESASTNQTSMYLCASRSPPGGDRGLPDYEQYFGPGTRLTVT.

J is TRBJ1-2 and V is TRBV27; D may be TRBD1 (5 bases). The CDR3 has 15 residues. Trimming stripped 6 bases from V and 6 bases from J, with 20 bases between. From germline, CDR1 is MNHEY and CDR2 SMNVEV (reference sequence). The CDR3 region has the DNA TGTGCCAGCAGCTCTCGATTTCCAGGGTACGATGGCTACACCTTC. This codes for CASSSRFPGYDGYTF.

This clone appeared a few times. This chain uses TRBV7-2 with TRBJ1-5; D is unresolved. Germline lookup yields CDR1 SGHTA and CDR2 FQGNSA. The CDR3 is 13 amino acids. Trimming shortened V by 6 bases and J by 0 bases, and 6 bases separated the two germline ends. The chain's CDR3 is CASSLVSNQPQHF. The CDR3 coding sequence is TGTGCCAGCAGTCTCGTTAGCAATCAGCCCCAGCATTTT.

This chain links TRBV18 with TRBJ2-1; 9 bases align to TRBD1. Germline CDR1 is KGHSH and CDR2 is LQKENI. V dropped 3 bases and J dropped 8; count of bases not matched to a gene: 5. The CDR3 extends over 14 amino acids. The CDR3 nucleotides are TGTGCCAGCTCACCTGGGACAGGGTTCGATGAGCAGTTCTTC. Protein product: CASSPGTGFDEQFF.

The chain joins TRBV7-2 to TRBJ1-4; D possibly corresponds to TRBD1 (5 bases). Between the trimmed V and J ends, which lost 1 base and 5 bases, there was a span of 11 bases. This CDR3 is 15 amino acids long. Germline CDR1 SGHTA, CDR2 FQGNSA. The CDR3 nucleotides read TGTGCCAGCAGCTTAGGAAGGCGGGGGAATGAAAAACTGTTTTTT. It yields the protein CASSLGRRGNEKLFF.

The chain couples TRBV7-3 to TRBJ2-5; tentatively, D is TRBD1 (6 bases). The length of the CDR3 is 16 residues. Deletions cut 5 bases from V and 2 bases from J, with 18 bases between. Looked up from germline, CDR1 is SGHTA and CDR2 is FQGTGA. The CDR3 DNA sequence: TGTGCCAGCAGCCCCCGTCGACAGGCTGGGCAAGAGACCCAGTACTTC. This sequence encodes CASSPRRQAGQETQYF. The whole variable domain, remainder taken from reference TRBV7-3 and TRBJ2-5, is GAGVSQTPSNKVTEKGKYVELRCDPISGHTALYWYRQSLGQGPEFLIYFQGTGAADDSGLPNDRFFAVRPEGSVSTLKIQRTERGDSAVYLCASSPRRQAGQETQYFGPGTRLLVL.

V gene TRBV5-1 combines with J gene TRBJ2-5; D possibly corresponds to TRBD2 (6 bases). Per the germline V gene, CDR1 is SGHRS and CDR2 is YFSETQ. The V end lost 2 bases, the J end lost 2 bases, and 13 bases lay between the germline ends. This CDR3 contains 15 residues. CDR3 in amino acids: CASSLRGLTQETQYF. The CDR3 coding sequence is TGCGCCAGCAGCTTAAGGGGACTTACTCAAGAGACCCAGTACTTC.